This T cell receptor (beta chain) emerged from a study of identical twins. Study-wide results and caveats: Conclusions came from cross-sectional statistical analysis, not from following the same donors. Insertions ran lower in abundant cord blood beta clonotypes, though not in memory repertoires.

The authors used template switching to add a universal primer site and gave cDNA unique molecular identifiers. TCRdb used MiXCR to reprocess the 5' RACE reads, holding one entry per CDR3 protein. Altogether a few hundred thousand distinct CDR3 sequences are present, 10% to 15% being singletons, with the ten largest covering more than 6%. Concerning this clonotype itself: As yet, its antigen is unknown.

The data also belong to a second study, concerning yellow fever vaccine responses in identical twins.

Sequences were obtained from CD8+ T cells sorted from blood. This receptor was identified in a woman in her late teens or twenties in good health.

The CDR3 protein is CASSERPGPPRGELFF. The CDR3 DNA reads TGTGCCAGCAGCGAGAGGCCGGGCCCCCCGAGAGGGGAGCTGTTTTTT. The V and J genes are TRBV9 and TRBJ2-2; D remains unclear. Germline assignment: CDR1 SGDLS and CDR2 YYNGEE. V lost 3 bases, J lost 8 bases, and 20 bases lay in between. The CDR3 spans 16 residues.